These 20 T cell receptor beta chains originate from one sample sequenced in a study of blood T cell repertoires in COVID-19. Clones were sequenced by immunoSEQ multiplex PCR, and TCRdb holds only the in-frame ones, with some missing. The top ten hold under 3.5% of the sample, which has approximately 220,000 clones, 75% to 90% seen once. The sequencing sample was made of PBMCs or T cells enriched from blood (not recorded which). These receptors originate from a woman between 18 and 30 years old in a cohort exposed to, infected with or recovered from COVID-19 (not recorded which).

The V and J genes are TRBV30 and TRBJ1-6; D may be TRBD1 (5 bases). Germline V CDR1 and CDR2: GTSNPN, SVGIG (reference sequence). Trimming shortened V by 2 bases and J by 5 bases, and 13 bases separated the two germline ends. This CDR3 is built from 15 residues. The CDR3 bases are TGTGCCTGGAGTTCAGCGGGACCTAATAATTCACCCCTCCACTTT. Its protein product is CAWSSAGPNNSPLHF.

The chain has TRBV2 and TRBJ1-6; perhaps TRBD1 as D (5 bases). The CDR3 loop spans 16 amino acids. Trimming left V 5 bases short and J 7 bases short, with 18 bases between. From germline, CDR1 is SNHLY and CDR2 FYNNEI. For the CDR3, the DNA is TGTGCCAGCAGTCTTCATACCGGGACTAACAATTCACCCCTCCACTTT. It translates to CASSLHTGTNNSPLHF.

This clone has just one count. V is TRBV4-2 and J is TRBJ2-1; D is possibly TRBD1 (5 bases). There are 13 residues in the CDR3. The V end lost 4 bases, the J end lost 9 bases, and 13 bases lay between the germline ends. Germline V lookup: CDR1 LGHNA, CDR2 YNFKEQ. The CDR3 sequence is CASSPEGVGEQFF. The CDR3 DNA follows: TGTGCCAGCAGCCCCGAAGGGGTGGGTGAGCAGTTCTTC.

This rearrangement joins TRBV9 to TRBJ1-1; D might be TRBD1 (5 bases). Germline V CDR1 and CDR2: SGDLS, YYNGEE. CDR3 length: 15 amino acids. V was trimmed by 3 bases and J by 1 base, leaving 13 bases between them. Here the CDR3 DNA reads TGTGCCAGCAGCGCGACAGTTTCCTCGAACACTGAAGCTTTCTTT. Amino acids: CASSATVSSNTEAFF.

J is TRBJ2-3 and V is TRBV5-4; 8 bases align to TRBD2. Germline CDR1 is SGHNT and CDR2 is YYREEE (reference sequence). Germline trimming cut 1 base from V and 6 bases from J; bases unmatched to any gene: 13. This CDR3 has 17 amino acids. In DNA, the CDR3 is TGTGCCAGCAGCTTGCCCGCGGGGGGAGCCCTAGGGGATACGCAGTATTTT. Translated, it gives CASSLPAGGALGDTQYF.

This chain connects TRBV7-9 to TRBJ2-4; D possibly corresponds to TRBD1 (6 bases). Germline CDR1 and CDR2: SEHNR and FQNEAQ (reference sequence). V gave up 5 bases and J gave up 9 bases, with 11 bases separating them. The CDR3 spans 12 residues. CDR3 region: CASSTDSPIQYF. CDR3 sequence (DNA): TGTGCCAGCAGCACGGACAGTCCCATTCAGTACTTC.

The chain uses TRBV10-3 and TRBJ2-3; D perhaps matches TRBD2 (7 bases). The germline V and J ends were trimmed by 4 bases and 2 bases, with 16 bases remaining between them. The CDR3 has 16 residues. CDR1 is ENHRY, CDR2 SYGVKD, per germline. The CDR3 loop is CAISGGLADYTDTQYF. The DNA of the CDR3 is TGTGCCATCAGTGGGGGGCTAGCGGACTACACAGATACGCAGTATTTT.

This chain joins TRBV5-1 and TRBJ1-1; 7 bases agree with TRBD1. Unmatched junction bases numbered 7, after V lost 4 bases and J lost 4 bases. The CDR3 spans 14 residues. Germline V gene sequence: CDR1 SGHRS, CDR2 YFSETQ. DNA for the CDR3: TGCGCCAGCAGCGCAGACAGGGTTGGCACTGAAGCTTTCTTT. Translated: CASSADRVGTEAFF.

The rearrangement uses TRBV12-3 or TRBV12-4 and TRBJ2-5; the D is unclear. CDR3 length: 13 residues. V lost 6 bases and J 1 base, leaving 9 bases between the germline ends. The CDR3 region is CASSTLLQETQYF. The CDR3 DNA sequence: TGTGCCAGCAGCACGCTACTCCAAGAGACCCAGTACTTC.

The chain uses TRBV4-2 and TRBJ1-1, with 7 bases matching TRBD1. This CDR3 spans 14 amino acids. The germline gives CDR1 LGHNA, CDR2 YNFKEQ. The trim removed 4 bases at V and 5 bases at J, leaving 7 bases unmatched. The CDR3 spells CASSLGRGETEAFF. The CDR3 nucleotides read TGTGCCAGCAGCCTCGGCAGGGGGGAAACTGAAGCTTTCTTT.

The chain links TRBV5-4 to TRBJ2-7, with D tentatively TRBD1 (5 bases). CDR1 SGHNT and CDR2 YYREEE come from the germline V gene (reference sequence). Trimming pared 4 bases from V and 0 bases from J, leaving 11 bases between. The CDR3 is 14 amino acids. CDR3 loop: CASSLGQGSYEQYF. The DNA for the CDR3 is TGTGCCAGCAGCCTAGGGCAGGGCTCCTACGAGCAGTACTTC.

The chain has TRBV6-5 and TRBJ2-5; 8 bases are a match to TRBD1. The CDR3 extends over 13 amino acids. In germline, CDR1 is MNHEY, CDR2 SVGAGI. With V trimmed by 6 bases and J by 7 bases, 7 bases remained unmatched. The CDR3 DNA sequence: TGTGCCAGCAGAGATCAGGGGGCTGGGACCCAGTACTTC. Amino acid sequence: CASRDQGAGTQYF.

The chain recombines TRBV3-1 (or the pseudogene TRBV3-2) with TRBJ1-2; D gene unclear. With 0 bases removed from V and 5 bases from J, the gap between germline ends came to 10 bases. The CDR3 has 14 residues. The germline V gene has CDR1 LGHDT and CDR2 YNNKEL (reference sequence). This CDR3 reads CASSQDTVSYGYTF. CDR3 DNA sequence: TGTGCCAGCAGCCAAGATACAGTTTCTTATGGCTACACCTTC.

The chain joins TRBV6-6 to TRBJ2-3; TRBD1 matches at 7 bases. Germline CDR1 is MNHNY and CDR2 is SVGAGI (reference sequence). Trimming removed 6 bases from V and 6 bases from J; junction bases left unmatched: 3. The CDR3 spans 12 residues. This chain's CDR3 is CASSSRGDTQYF. In DNA, the CDR3 is TGTGCCAGCAGCTCCAGGGGGGATACGCAGTATTTT.

On this clone: One end of the junction does not line up with germline, which may come from a read error. V is TRBV7-3 and J is TRBJ1-1; TRBD1 matches at 8 bases. Germline V gene lookup returns CDR1 SGHTA and CDR2 FQGTGA. The CDR3 contains 13 residues. CDR3 in DNA: TGTGCCAGCAGCCTAACAGGGGGTAGAGAAGCTTTCTTT. It codes for CASSLTGGREAFF.

This sequence joins TRBV7-9 and TRBJ1-2; D remains ambiguous. Germline V gives CDR1 SEHNR, CDR2 FQNEAQ (reference sequence). This CDR3 has 12 residues. Trimming removed 1 base at V and 5 bases at J, with 5 bases between. CDR3 sequence (DNA): TGTGCCAGCAGCTTAGAGGAGTATGGCTACACCTTC. Its translation is CASSLEEYGYTF.

V and J are TRBV9 and TRBJ1-2; tentative D call: TRBD1 (5 bases). CDR1 is SGDLS, CDR2 YYNGEE, per germline. The CDR3 sequence is 14 residues long. V lost 3 bases and J 1 base, leaving 10 bases between the germline ends. CDR3 amino acids: CASSAQTVNYGYTF. DNA for the CDR3: TGTGCCAGCAGCGCCCAGACAGTTAACTATGGCTACACCTTC.

V is TRBV3-1 (or the pseudogene TRBV3-2) and J is TRBJ2-1; 11 bases fit TRBD2. The CDR3 loop spans 17 amino acids. V lost 4 bases and J lost 8; bases outside the gene matches: 13. CDR1 is LGHDT and CDR2 is YNNKEL in the germline V gene (reference sequence). The CDR3 sequence is CASSPQVSGGAGYEQFF. The CDR3 coding sequence is TGTGCCAGCAGCCCCCAGGTTAGCGGGGGGGCGGGGTATGAGCAGTTCTTC.

This chain connects TRBV29-1 to TRBJ2-2, with a weak D call TRBD1 (5 bases). From germline, CDR1 is SQVTM and CDR2 ANQGSEA. V was shortened by 4 bases and J by 4 bases, with 19 bases between the two germline ends. The CDR3 contains 16 residues. CDR3 DNA sequence: TGCAGCGTTGTTTTCGCTGGCAGGGTAGGCACCGGGGAGCTGTTTTTT. Translation: CSVVFAGRVGTGELFF.

The chain recombines TRBV27 with TRBJ1-6; TRBD1 matches 7 bases. J lost 10 bases, V lost 2 bases, and 8 bases had no gene match. The CDR3 is 15 amino acids. CDR1 is MNHEY, CDR2 SMNVEV, per germline (reference sequence). CDR3 in amino acids: CASSLTGQGESPLHF. The CDR3 nucleotides read TGTGCCAGCAGTTTAACGGGCCAGGGGGAATCACCCCTCCACTTT.